This T cell receptor beta chain was sequenced in a study of metastatic and nonmetastatic thyroid tumors. Study-level results: Within blood and tumor, benign nodules reportedly had significantly lower TCR beta diversity than malignant thyroid tumors did.

Until they underwent thyroid surgery, no patient had received any treatment. This clone was seen at least ten times. The antigen is undetermined. TCRdb re-called the PCR reads via MiXCR. The sample has 89,000 or so clones, around 7.8% seen once. V dropped 3 bases and J dropped 0; count of bases not matched to a gene: 3. Germline loops: CDR1 LGHDT, CDR2 YNNKEL (reference sequence). The CDR3 length is 15 residues. The origin of this receptor is a female donor with papillary thyroid cancer or a benign thyroid nodule (not recorded which). Some clones in this sample may be carry-over from other donors' samples. This chain connects TRBV3-1 to TRBJ2-3; TRBD2 agrees at 7 bases. Material for sequencing was blood. CDR3 amino acids: CASSQGGGSTDTQYF. DNA of the CDR3: TGTGCCAGCAGCCAGGGGGGGGGTAGCACAGATACGCAGTATTTT.